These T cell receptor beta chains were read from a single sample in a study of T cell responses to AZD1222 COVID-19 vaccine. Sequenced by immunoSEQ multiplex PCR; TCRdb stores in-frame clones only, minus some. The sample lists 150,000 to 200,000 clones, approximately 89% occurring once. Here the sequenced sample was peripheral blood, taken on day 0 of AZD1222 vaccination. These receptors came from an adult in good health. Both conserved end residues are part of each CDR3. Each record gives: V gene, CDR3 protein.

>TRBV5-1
CASSAGTDFYNEQFF
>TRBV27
CASSLLTPGQGSYEQYF
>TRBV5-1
CASSLDTGTVGEQYF
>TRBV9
CASSVSWGAGPLHF
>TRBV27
CASSGGWGNQPQHF
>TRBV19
CASSNSFPQPQHF
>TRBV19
CASKGAGWTKGNQPQHF
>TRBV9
CASTLELAGHNEQFF
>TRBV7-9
CASSRAMPATEAFF
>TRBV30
CAWSVDGRRGYTF
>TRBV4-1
CASSLFPDSHSGNTIYF
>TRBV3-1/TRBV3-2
CASSLRDRPLNTQYF
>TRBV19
CASTSGTHSYEQYF
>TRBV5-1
CASSLGLTNTGELFF
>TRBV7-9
CASSLARDTGELFF
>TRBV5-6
CASSFLNRSQFF
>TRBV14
CASSLLGANTGELFF
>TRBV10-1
CASSESNRGYEQYF
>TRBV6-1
CASSERRELAKNIQYF
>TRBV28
CASSEARGTQYF
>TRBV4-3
CASSQVGREASYGYTF
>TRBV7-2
CASSLGLGALRGNTIYF
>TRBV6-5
CASSPNLYREQYF
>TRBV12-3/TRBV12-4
CASSYTYEQYF
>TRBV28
CASSLYGNEQFF
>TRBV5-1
CASSVGTGNNSPLHF
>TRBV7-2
CASKVALGGELFF
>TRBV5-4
CASSFGQGAHKRREQYF
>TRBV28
CASSLGQRSYNSPLHF
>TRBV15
CATSRDRSSGNTIYF
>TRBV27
CASIPLGGYNEQFF
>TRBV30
CAWSLGRSDIQYF
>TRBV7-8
CASRSQTGTNQPQHF
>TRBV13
CASSSTFFRDGGTVEQFF
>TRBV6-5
CASSPDRVTYEQYF
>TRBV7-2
CASSSDRDLSEQYF
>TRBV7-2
CASSLEGVSNQPQHF
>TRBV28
CASSLSARTYGYTF
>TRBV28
CASTGGYRNEKLFF
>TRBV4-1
CASSRTSNPPYNEQFF
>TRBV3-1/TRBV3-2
CASSQDTAGGAFEQYF
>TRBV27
CASSQNIAPPPNEQFF
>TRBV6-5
CASRNQNRGGTEAFF
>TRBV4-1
CASSQEEAGYGYTF
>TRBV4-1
CASSQDRFNSPLHF
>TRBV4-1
CASSQERVSSYEQYF
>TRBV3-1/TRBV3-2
CASSFRSSGGGETQYF